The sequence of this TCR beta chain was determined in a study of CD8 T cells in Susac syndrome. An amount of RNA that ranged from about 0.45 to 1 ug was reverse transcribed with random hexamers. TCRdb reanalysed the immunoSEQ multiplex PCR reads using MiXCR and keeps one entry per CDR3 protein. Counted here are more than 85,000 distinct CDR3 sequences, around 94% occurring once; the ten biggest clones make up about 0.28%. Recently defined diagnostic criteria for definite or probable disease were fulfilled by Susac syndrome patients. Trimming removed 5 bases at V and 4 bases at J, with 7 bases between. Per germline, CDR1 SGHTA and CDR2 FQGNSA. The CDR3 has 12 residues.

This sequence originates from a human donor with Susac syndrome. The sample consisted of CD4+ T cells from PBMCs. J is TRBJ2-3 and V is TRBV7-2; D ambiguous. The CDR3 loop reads CASSKPPDTQYF. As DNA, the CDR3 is TGTGCCAGCAGCAAACCTCCAGATACGCAGTATTTT.